This T cell receptor beta chain was recovered during a study of blood T cell repertoires in COVID-19. Study background: Researchers got acute and convalescent COVID-19 samples from the United States, Italy and Spain. The cDNA or gDNA used as material had been derived from T cells, B-cell-depleted T cells, or PBMCs.

V dropped 2 bases and J dropped 2; count of bases not matched to a gene: 1. The CDR3 spans 15 residues. CDR1 is MDHEN and CDR2 is SYDVKM in the germline V gene. Per the study methods: Nucleated cell number was recorded as an estimate derived from reference gene primer amplification. Sequencing used immunoSEQ multiplex PCR; TCRdb keeps in-frame clones, though not all of them. V and J calls and clone size are copied from that table; D and trimming were computed from the DNA. This table has under 200,000 clones, around 83% appearing once. This sequence was found in a human donor in a cohort sampled during active COVID-19. The rearrangement uses TRBV28 and TRBJ2-1; TRBD2 matches 9 bases. Sequenced input: peripheral blood. CDR3 in DNA: TGTGCCAGCAGTTTAAGACTAGCGGCCTACAATGAGCAGTTCTTC. Protein product: CASSLRLAAYNEQFF.